This TCR beta chain is from a study of vaccination effects on CD4 cells after COVID-19. Study-level findings and limits: Newly vaccine-induced clones made up most of the convalescents' post-vaccine spike-reactive clones. Substantial clonal contraction characterized both infection- and vaccine-induced clones late after vaccination.

Peptide-pool stimulation followed by sequencing identified expanded antigen-specific CD4+ clonotypes in the ViraFEST assay. At the end of approximately 10 days of culture, CD4+ T cells were isolated. This person's SARS-CoV-2 infection, confirmed by PCR, occurred between March and December 2020. Participants got two doses of BNT162b2 or mRNA-1273 vaccine. PBMC cultures contained about 1.9 million cells per well, 7.5 to 10 IU/ml IL-2 and roughly 10 ug/ml peptides. Researchers swapped half the medium for IL-2 medium on both days 3 and 7. V was trimmed by 10 bases and J by 4 bases, leaving 17 bases between them. The CDR3 spans 14 residues. Germline CDR1 is MNHEY and CDR2 is SVGAGI. Here immunoSEQ multiplex PCR was the method, and the copy in TCRdb shows in-frame clones only, minus some. The data hold 14,000 or so clones, with around three quarters observed a single time. A remark on this clone: Its antigen is currently unknown.

This material consisted of CD4+ T cells from PBMCs cultured with SARS-CoV-2 spike peptides, taken after COVID-19 vaccination. The TCR was taken from a human donor who had a prior SARS-CoV-2 infection. The rearrangement joins TRBV6-5 to TRBJ1-5; D gene unclear. CDR3 amino acids: CAIPLKQQNQPQHF. The CDR3 region has the DNA TGTGCCATTCCTCTGAAGCAACAGAATCAGCCCCAGCATTTT.